This TCR beta chain was documented in a study of cytomegalovirus exposure and HLA in healthy donors. Study outcomes and limitations: Cytomegalovirus-associated status was assigned to approximately 160 TCR beta chains. Rarity marked most TCR sequences, yet some public TCRs occurred in many donors.

Clones were sequenced by immunoSEQ multiplex PCR, and TCRdb holds only the in-frame ones, with some missing. This sample has about 110,000 clones, with about nine tenths found just once. CDR3 length equals 20 residues. Trimming removed 0 bases from V and 0 bases from J, with 21 bases in between. CDR1 and CDR2 from the germline V gene are SGHVS and FNYEAQ. Worth noting for this clone: Antigen unknown.

The clonotype comes from a woman in her late teens or twenties in good health and CMV-seronegative. Sample: PBMCs. The genes are TRBV7-6 and TRBJ1-3; D unresolved. Written as DNA, the CDR3 is TGTGCCAGCAGCTTAGCGCCCCAAGGGATCGGGAGGTACTCTGGAAACACCATATATTTT. Its protein product is CASSLAPQGIGRYSGNTIYF.